This entry concerns a single TCR beta chain. Profiled with immunoSEQ multiplex PCR; TCRdb holds only in-frame clones, not every one. Of 250,000 to 400,000 clones listed, approximately 91% are singletons. Clinical history as reported by participants underpinned cohort assignment. This sample is part of a study of blood T cell repertoires in COVID-19. Across the whole study: Acute and convalescent COVID-19 specimens originated in the United States, Italy and Spain.

CDR3 length: 14 residues. J gave up 1 base and V 7 bases, and 7 bases lay outside the gene matches. Germline V gene data show CDR1 as SGHAT and CDR2 as FQNNGV. This sequence was found in a man aged 60 to 75 who had recovered from COVID-19. Sequencing was done on a sample of PBMCs or T cells enriched from blood (not recorded which). The genes are TRBV11-2 and TRBJ2-7, with 7 bases identical to TRBD2. DNA for the CDR3: TGTGCCAGCATCGCCGGGACTACATCCTACGAGCAGTACTTC. Protein sequence: CASIAGTTSYEQYF.